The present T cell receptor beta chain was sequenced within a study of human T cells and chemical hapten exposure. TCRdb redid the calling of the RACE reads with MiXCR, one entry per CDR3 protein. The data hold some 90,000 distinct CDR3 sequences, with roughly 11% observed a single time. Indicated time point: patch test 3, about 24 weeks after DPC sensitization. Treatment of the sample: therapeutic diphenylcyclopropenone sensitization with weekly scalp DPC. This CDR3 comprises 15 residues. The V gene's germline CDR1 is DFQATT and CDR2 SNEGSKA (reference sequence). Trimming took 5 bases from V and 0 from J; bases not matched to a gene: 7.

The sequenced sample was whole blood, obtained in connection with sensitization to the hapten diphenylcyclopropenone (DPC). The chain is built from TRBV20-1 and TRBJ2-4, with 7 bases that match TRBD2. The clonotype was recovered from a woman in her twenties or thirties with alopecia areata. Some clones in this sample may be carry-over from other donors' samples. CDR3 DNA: TGCAGTGCTTTTACCAGCGGGGTAGCCAAAAACATTCAGTACTTC. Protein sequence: CSAFTSGVAKNIQYF.